These T cell receptor beta chains were read from a single sample in a study of cytomegalovirus exposure and HLA in healthy donors. Using immunoSEQ multiplex PCR, the repertoire was profiled, and TCRdb retains in-frame clones only, with some absent. The sample consists of some 190,000 clones, approximately 80% of them appearing once. Sequencing used PBMCs. These receptors all come from a boy younger than 10 in good health and CMV-seronegative. Both conserved end residues are part of each CDR3. A D gene is named only where the DNA matches it firmly. Size values are once, few and many counts, or a class for expanded clones, and some rows have none.

j_gene	v_gene	abundance	d_gene	CDR3aa	CDR3nt
TRBJ2-7	TRBV5-4	-	TRBD2	CASSLSPGGLGSEQYF	TGTGCCAGCAGCTTGTCCCCGGGGGGACTAGGTTCCGAGCAGTACTTC
TRBJ2-1	TRBV15	-	TRBD1	CATSSDRGRGDEQFF	TGTGCCACCAGCAGTGACAGGGGGCGAGGTGATGAGCAGTTCTTC
TRBJ1-1	TRBV6-5	-	-	CASSYHLGGRTEAFF	TGTGCCAGCAGTTACCACCTCGGGGGACGGACTGAAGCTTTCTTT
TRBJ2-1	TRBV5-4	-	TRBD2	CASSLGLAGGSNEQFF	TGTGCCAGCAGCTTGGGGCTAGCGGGAGGGTCCAATGAGCAGTTCTTC
TRBJ2-1	TRBV10-3	-	TRBD2	CAISEPRTSGRADEQFF	TGTGCCATCAGTGAGCCGCGGACTAGCGGGAGGGCCGATGAGCAGTTCTTC
TRBJ2-7	TRBV5-6	-	-	CASSLVSGEQYF	TGTGCCAGCAGCTTGGTGAGTGGCGAGCAGTACTTC
TRBJ2-2	TRBV9	-	TRBD1	CASSPKQGEDGELFF	TGTGCCAGCAGTCCCAAACAGGGGGAGGACGGGGAGCTGTTTTTT
TRBJ2-2	TRBV6-1	-	TRBD2	CASSEDGGAAGELFF	TGTGCCAGCAGCGAGGACGGGGGGGCCGCCGGAGAGCTGTTTTTT
TRBJ2-2	TRBV30	-	TRBD2	CAWRRPTPLAANTGELFF	TGTGCCTGGAGAAGACCGACCCCACTAGCGGCGAACACCGGGGAGCTGTTTTTT
TRBJ2-7	TRBV4-3	-	-	CASSPGQHYEQYF	TGCGCCAGCAGCCCCGGACAGCACTACGAGCAGTACTTC
TRBJ2-7	TRBV10-3	-	-	CAISGGRETSGNEQYF	TGTGCCATCAGTGGGGGGCGGGAGACCTCCGGGAACGAGCAGTACTTC
TRBJ2-5	TRBV9	-	TRBD2	CASSEGLAAIETQYF	TGTGCCAGCAGCGAGGGACTAGCGGCCATCGAGACCCAGTACTTC
TRBJ2-2	TRBV2	-	TRBD2	CASTGLAAIGTGELFF	TGTGCCAGCACCGGACTAGCGGCTATTGGGACCGGGGAGCTGTTTTTT
TRBJ1-1	TRBV19	-	-	CASLAYGNTEAFF	TGTGCCAGTCTGGCTTATGGGAACACTGAAGCTTTCTTT
TRBJ1-3	TRBV11-2	once	-	CASSLDLGSSGNTIYF	TGTGCCAGCAGCTTAGATCTCGGGAGCTCTGGAAACACCATATATTTT
TRBJ2-3	TRBV28	-	-	CASSSTRDTQYF	TGTGCCAGCAGTTCAACGAGGGATACGCAGTATTTT
TRBJ1-1	TRBV29-1	-	-	CSVMTLMNTEAFF	TGCAGCGTGATGACATTGATGAACACTGAAGCTTTCTTT
TRBJ1-6	TRBV15	-	-	CATSSSPGQLDSPLHF	TGTGCCACCAGTTCATCACCAGGACAACTCGATTCACCCCTCCACTTT
TRBJ1-5	TRBV19	few	TRBD1	CASSIRLGQGIQPQHF	TGTGCCAGTAGTATAAGGTTGGGACAGGGGATTCAGCCCCAGCATTTT
TRBJ2-2	TRBV11-2	-	TRBD2	CASSLRSGRAYTGELFF	TGTGCCAGCAGCTTAAGGAGCGGGAGGGCCTATACCGGGGAGCTGTTTTTT
TRBJ1-2	TRBV1	-	-	CTSSLPGDRDYGYTF	TGCACCAGCAGCCTCCCCGGGGACAGGGACTATGGCTACACCTTC
TRBJ1-2	TRBV2	-	-	CASSEEGGGYGYTF	TGTGCCAGCAGTGAAGAGGGGGGGGGCTATGGCTACACCTTC
TRBJ2-1	TRBV19	-	-	CASSITAGNEQFF	TGTGCCAGTAGTATCACTGCCGGGAATGAGCAGTTCTTC
TRBJ2-3	TRBV5-1	-	TRBD1	CASSLAGGWTDTQYF	TGCGCCAGCAGCTTGGCAGGGGGCTGGACAGATACGCAGTATTTT
TRBJ2-3	TRBV7-9	-	TRBD2	CASSRTSGGVLPTDTQYF	TGTGCCAGCAGCCGGACTAGCGGGGGGGTTCTACCCACAGATACGCAGTATTTT
TRBJ2-5	TRBV5-4	few	TRBD2	CAFQPRGGEETQYF	TGTGCCTTTCAACCTCGGGGAGGGGAAGAGACCCAGTACTTC
TRBJ1-1	TRBV28	-	-	CASSSHTTPNTEAFF	TGTGCCAGCAGTTCGCATACTACCCCGAACACTGAAGCTTTCTTT
TRBJ2-7	TRBV14	few	-	CASSQAYEQYF	TGTGCCAGCAGCCAAGCTTACGAGCAGTACTTC
TRBJ2-1	TRBV9	-	-	CASSIATGYNEQFF	TGTGCCAGCAGCATAGCAACGGGGTACAATGAGCAGTTCTTC
TRBJ1-2	TRBV5-4	-	TRBD1	CASSFGRGEYGYTF	TGTGCCAGCAGCTTTGGCAGGGGGGAGTATGGCTACACCTTC
TRBJ1-1	TRBV28	-	-	CASRRGVAEAFF	TGTGCCAGCAGAAGGGGCGTCGCTGAAGCTTTCTTT
TRBJ1-1	TRBV11-2	once	-	CASSLDAGNTEAFF	TGTGCCAGCAGCTTAGATGCAGGGAACACTGAAGCTTTCTTT
TRBJ2-2	TRBV4-2	once	TRBD2	CASTVTSGVTGELFF	TGTGCCAGCACCGTGACTAGCGGGGTCACCGGGGAGCTGTTTTTT
TRBJ2-3	TRBV29-1	-	-	CSADRSDTQYF	TGCAGCGCCGACAGGTCAGATACGCAGTATTTT
TRBJ1-6	TRBV5-1	once	-	CASRHSYNSPLHF	TGCGCCAGCAGACACAGCTATAATTCACCCCTCCACTTT
TRBJ2-2	TRBV9	-	TRBD2	CASSPLGGSLTGELFF	TGTGCCAGCAGCCCCCTCGGCGGGAGCCTTACCGGGGAGCTGTTTTTT
TRBJ2-2	TRBV25-1	-	-	CASSEQNTGELFF	TGTGCCAGCAGTGAACAAAACACCGGGGAGCTGTTTTTT
TRBJ2-1	TRBV2	-	TRBD2	CASRTSGVEQFF	TGTGCCAGCAGGACTAGCGGGGTTGAGCAGTTCTTC
TRBJ1-1	TRBV19	-	-	CASSIEHSGTEAFF	TGTGCCAGTAGTATAGAACATAGCGGCACTGAAGCTTTCTTT
TRBJ1-2	TRBV7-9	-	-	CASSSDSAGYTF	TGTGCCAGCAGCTCGGACAGTGCTGGCTACACCTTC
TRBJ2-5	TRBV29-1	once	-	CSGFRGTQYF	TGCAGCGGCTTTCGGGGGACCCAGTACTTC
TRBJ1-2	TRBV25-1	-	-	CASSEVGDYGYTF	TGTGCCAGCAGTGAAGTCGGGGACTATGGCTACACCTTC
TRBJ1-1	TRBV9	-	-	CASSPNLGGTEAFF	TGTGCCAGCAGCCCTAATCTGGGGGGGACTGAAGCTTTCTTT
TRBJ2-7	TRBV28	-	TRBD2	CASSFWTSGSYEQYF	TGTGCCAGCAGTTTTTGGACTAGCGGCTCCTACGAGCAGTACTTC
TRBJ2-2	TRBV5-1	-	TRBD1	CASRRQGVRDTGELFF	TGCGCCAGCAGACGACAGGGGGTGAGAGACACCGGGGAGCTGTTTTTT
TRBJ2-1	TRBV6-5	-	TRBD2	CASSPRGLAGFEQFF	TGTGCCAGCAGCCCCCGTGGGCTAGCGGGTTTCGAGCAGTTCTTC
TRBJ1-2	TRBV30	once	-	CAWSVERTVYGYTF	TGTGCCTGGAGTGTAGAGCGGACAGTCTATGGCTACACCTTC
TRBJ2-1	TRBV19	-	TRBD2	CASSIRVSGRAFYNEQFF	TGTGCCAGTAGTATTAGAGTGAGCGGGAGGGCCTTCTACAATGAGCAGTTCTTC
TRBJ2-1	TRBV30	few	-	CAWRGLNEQFF	TGTGCCTGGAGGGGCCTAAATGAGCAGTTCTTC
TRBJ2-2	TRBV7-8	-	TRBD2	CASSLRLAGTGELFF	TGTGCCAGCAGCTTAAGACTAGCGGGGACCGGGGAGCTGTTTTTT
TRBJ1-2	TRBV6-1	-	TRBD1	CASSVQGVGGYTF	TGTGCCAGCAGTGTGCAGGGGGTAGGTGGCTACACCTTC
TRBJ2-5	TRBV7-9	-	-	CASSYPGLDQETQYF	TGTGCCAGCAGCTACCCGGGACTGGACCAAGAGACCCAGTACTTC